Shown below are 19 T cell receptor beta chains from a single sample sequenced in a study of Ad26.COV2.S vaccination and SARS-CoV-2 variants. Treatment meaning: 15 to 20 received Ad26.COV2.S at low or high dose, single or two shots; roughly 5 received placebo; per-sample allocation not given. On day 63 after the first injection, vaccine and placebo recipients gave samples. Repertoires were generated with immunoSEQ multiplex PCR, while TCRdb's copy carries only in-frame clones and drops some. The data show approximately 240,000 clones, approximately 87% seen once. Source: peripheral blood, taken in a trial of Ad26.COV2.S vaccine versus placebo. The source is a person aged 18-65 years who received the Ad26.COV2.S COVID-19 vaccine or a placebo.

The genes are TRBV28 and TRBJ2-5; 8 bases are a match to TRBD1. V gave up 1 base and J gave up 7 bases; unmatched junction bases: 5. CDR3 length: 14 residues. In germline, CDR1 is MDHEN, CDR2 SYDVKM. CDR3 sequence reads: CASSLSGGSVTQYF. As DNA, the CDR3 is TGTGCCAGCAGTTTATCAGGGGGCTCGGTGACCCAGTACTTC.

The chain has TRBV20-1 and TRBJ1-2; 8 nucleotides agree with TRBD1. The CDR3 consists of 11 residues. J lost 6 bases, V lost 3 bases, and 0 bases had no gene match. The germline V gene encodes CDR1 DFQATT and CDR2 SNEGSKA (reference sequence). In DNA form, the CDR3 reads TGCAGTGCTAGGACAGGGGATGGCTACACCTTC. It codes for CSARTGDGYTF.

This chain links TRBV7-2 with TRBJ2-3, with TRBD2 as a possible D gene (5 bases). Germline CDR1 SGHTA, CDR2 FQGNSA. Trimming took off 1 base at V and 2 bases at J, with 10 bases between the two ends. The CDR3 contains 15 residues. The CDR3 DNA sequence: TGTGCCAGCAGCTTAGTAACGGGAAACACAGATACGCAGTATTTT. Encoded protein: CASSLVTGNTDTQYF.

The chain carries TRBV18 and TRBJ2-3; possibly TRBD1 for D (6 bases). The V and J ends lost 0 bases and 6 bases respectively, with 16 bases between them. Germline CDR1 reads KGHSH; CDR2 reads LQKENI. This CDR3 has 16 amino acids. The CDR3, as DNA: TGTGCCAGCTCACCACCGGACAGACGCCAGGCGGATACGCAGTATTTT. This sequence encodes CASSPPDRRQADTQYF.

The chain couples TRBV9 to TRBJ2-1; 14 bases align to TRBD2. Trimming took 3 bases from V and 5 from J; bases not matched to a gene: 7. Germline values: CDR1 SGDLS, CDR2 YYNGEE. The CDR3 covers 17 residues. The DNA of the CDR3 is TGTGCCAGCAGCGCACGACTAGCGGGAGGGCCTCACAATGAGCAGTTCTTC. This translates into CASSARLAGGPHNEQFF.

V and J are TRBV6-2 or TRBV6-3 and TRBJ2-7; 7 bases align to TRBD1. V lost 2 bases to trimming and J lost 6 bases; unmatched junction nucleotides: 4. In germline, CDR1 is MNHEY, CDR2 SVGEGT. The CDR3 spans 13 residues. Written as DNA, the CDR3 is TGTGCCAGCAGTTACACAGGGGCGGGCGAGCAGTACTTC. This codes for CASSYTGAGEQYF.

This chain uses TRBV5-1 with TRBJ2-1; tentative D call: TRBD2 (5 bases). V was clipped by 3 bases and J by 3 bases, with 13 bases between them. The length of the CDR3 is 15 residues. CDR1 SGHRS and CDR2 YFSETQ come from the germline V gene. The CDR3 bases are TGCGCCAGCAGCTCCCAACCGGGATACTACAATGAGCAGTTCTTC. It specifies CASSSQPGYYNEQFF.

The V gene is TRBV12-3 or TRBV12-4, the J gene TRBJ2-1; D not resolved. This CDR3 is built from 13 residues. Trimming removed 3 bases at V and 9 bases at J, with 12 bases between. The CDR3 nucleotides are TGTGCCAGCAGTTTCCGGTTGGAAGGTGAGCAGTTCTTC. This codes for CASSFRLEGEQFF.

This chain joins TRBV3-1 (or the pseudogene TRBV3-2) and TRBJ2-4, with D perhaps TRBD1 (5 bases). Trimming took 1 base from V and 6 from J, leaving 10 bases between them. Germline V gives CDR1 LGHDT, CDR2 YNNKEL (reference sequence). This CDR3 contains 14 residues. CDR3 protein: CASSQAGIVNIQYF. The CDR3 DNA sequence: TGTGCCAGCAGCCAAGCAGGGATTGTAAACATTCAGTACTTC.

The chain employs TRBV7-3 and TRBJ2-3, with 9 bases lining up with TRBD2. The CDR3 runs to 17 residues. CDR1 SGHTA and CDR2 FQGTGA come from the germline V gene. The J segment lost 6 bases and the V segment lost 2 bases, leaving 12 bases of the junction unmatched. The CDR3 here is CASSLFGASGTSDTQYF. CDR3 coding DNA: TGTGCCAGCAGCTTATTCGGGGCTAGCGGGACCTCGGATACGCAGTATTTT.

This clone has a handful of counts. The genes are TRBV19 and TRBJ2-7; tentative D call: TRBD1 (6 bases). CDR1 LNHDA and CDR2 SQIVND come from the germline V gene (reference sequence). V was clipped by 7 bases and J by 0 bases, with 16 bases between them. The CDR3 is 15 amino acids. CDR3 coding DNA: TGTGCCAGTACCCCAGGGCGAGGGGGCTCCTACGAGCAGTACTTC. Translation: CASTPGRGGSYEQYF.

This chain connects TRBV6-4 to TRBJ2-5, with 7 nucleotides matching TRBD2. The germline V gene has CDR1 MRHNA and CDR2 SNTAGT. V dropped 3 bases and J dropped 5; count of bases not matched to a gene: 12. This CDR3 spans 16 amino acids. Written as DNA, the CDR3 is TGTGCCAGCAGTGAGCCCCCTGGGCGGGAGAGGGAGACCCAGTACTTC. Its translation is CASSEPPGRERETQYF.

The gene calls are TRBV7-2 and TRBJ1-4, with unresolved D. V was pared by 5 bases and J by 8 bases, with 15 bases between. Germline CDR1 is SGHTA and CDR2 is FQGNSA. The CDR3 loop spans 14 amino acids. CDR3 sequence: CASSPGYLGEKLFF. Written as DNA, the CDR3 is TGTGCCAGCAGCCCCGGCTACCTTGGGGAAAAACTGTTTTTT.

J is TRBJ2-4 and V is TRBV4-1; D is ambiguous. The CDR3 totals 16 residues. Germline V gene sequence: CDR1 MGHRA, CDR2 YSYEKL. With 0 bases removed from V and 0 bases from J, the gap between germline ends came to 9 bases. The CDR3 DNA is TGCGCCAGCAGCCAAGATAAACGGCTAGCCAAAAACATTCAGTACTTC. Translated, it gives CASSQDKRLAKNIQYF.

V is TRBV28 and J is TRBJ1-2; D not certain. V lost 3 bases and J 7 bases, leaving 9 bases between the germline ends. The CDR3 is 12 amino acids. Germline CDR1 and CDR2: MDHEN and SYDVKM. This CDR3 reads CASSFGVVGYTF. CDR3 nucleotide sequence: TGTGCCAGCAGTTTCGGGGTTGTTGGCTACACCTTC.

The CDR3 spells CASSFPIEDGETTYEQYF. The CDR3 DNA is TGTGCCAGCAGCTTCCCGATAGAGGACGGTGAGACCACCTACGAGCAGTACTTC. The V and J genes are TRBV7-9 and TRBJ2-7; D gene ambiguous. CDR1 and CDR2 from the germline V gene are SEHNR and FQNEAQ (reference sequence). The germline V and J ends were trimmed by 3 bases and 2 bases, with 23 bases remaining between them. The CDR3 length is 18 residues.

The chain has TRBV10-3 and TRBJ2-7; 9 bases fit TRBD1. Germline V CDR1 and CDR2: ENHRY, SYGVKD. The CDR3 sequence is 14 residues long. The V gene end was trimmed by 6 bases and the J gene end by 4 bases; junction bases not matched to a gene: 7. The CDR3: CAIRAGTGNYEQYF. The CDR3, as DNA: TGTGCCATCAGGGCCGGGACAGGGAATTACGAGCAGTACTTC.

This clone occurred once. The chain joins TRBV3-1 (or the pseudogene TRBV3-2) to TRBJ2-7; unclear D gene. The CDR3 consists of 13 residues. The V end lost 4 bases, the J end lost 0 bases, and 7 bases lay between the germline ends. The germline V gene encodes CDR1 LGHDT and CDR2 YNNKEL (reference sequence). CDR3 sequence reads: CASSRHGSYEQYF. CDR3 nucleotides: TGTGCCAGCAGCCGCCACGGCTCCTACGAGCAGTACTTC.

The CDR3 region has the DNA TGTGCCAGCAGTGTACGGGGGCAAGAGACCCAGTACTTC. Its translation: CASSVRGQETQYF. The chain is built from TRBV7-9 and TRBJ2-5, with D possibly matching TRBD2 (6 bases). V was shortened by 6 bases and J by 2 bases, with 10 bases between the two germline ends. Looked up from germline, CDR1 is SEHNR and CDR2 is FQNEAQ (reference sequence). This CDR3 has 13 amino acids.